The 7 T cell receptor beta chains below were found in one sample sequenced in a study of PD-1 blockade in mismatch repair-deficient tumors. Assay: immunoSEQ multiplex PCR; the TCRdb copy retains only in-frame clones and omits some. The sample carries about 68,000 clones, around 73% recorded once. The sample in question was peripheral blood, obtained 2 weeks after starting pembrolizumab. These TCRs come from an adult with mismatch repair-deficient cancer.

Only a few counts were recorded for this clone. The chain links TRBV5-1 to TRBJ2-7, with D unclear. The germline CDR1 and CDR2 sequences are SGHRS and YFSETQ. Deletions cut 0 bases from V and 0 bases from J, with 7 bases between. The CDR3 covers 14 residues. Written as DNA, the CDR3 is TGCGCCAGCAGCTTGGTCGCTTCCTCCTACGAGCAGTACTTC. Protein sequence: CASSLVASSYEQYF.

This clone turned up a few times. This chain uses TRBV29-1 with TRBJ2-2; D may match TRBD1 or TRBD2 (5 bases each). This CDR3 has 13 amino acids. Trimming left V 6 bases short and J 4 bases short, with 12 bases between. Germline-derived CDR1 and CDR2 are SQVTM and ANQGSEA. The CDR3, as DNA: TGCAGCGTCCAAAGGGACGGCACCGGGGAGCTGTTTTTT. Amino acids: CSVQRDGTGELFF.

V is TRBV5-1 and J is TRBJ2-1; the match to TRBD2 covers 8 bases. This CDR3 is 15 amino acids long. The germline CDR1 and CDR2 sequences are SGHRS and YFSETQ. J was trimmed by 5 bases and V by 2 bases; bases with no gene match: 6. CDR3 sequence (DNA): TGCGCCAGCAGCTTTACGGGAGGGCCGGACAATGAGCAGTTCTTC. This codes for CASSFTGGPDNEQFF.

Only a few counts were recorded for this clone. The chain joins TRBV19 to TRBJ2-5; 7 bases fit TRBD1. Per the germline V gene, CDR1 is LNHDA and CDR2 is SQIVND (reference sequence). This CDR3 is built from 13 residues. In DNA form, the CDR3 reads TGTGCAACTTCGGACAGGCTGGGGGAGACCCAGTACTTC. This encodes CATSDRLGETQYF.

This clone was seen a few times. The CDR3 spells CASSLYGQPGYTF. CDR3 bases: TGTGCCAGCAGTTTATATGGACAGCCTGGCTACACCTTC. The gene calls are TRBV27 and TRBJ1-2; D possibly corresponds to TRBD1 (6 bases). The CDR3 consists of 13 residues. V was pared by 1 base and J by 7 bases, with 10 bases between. The germline V gene has CDR1 MNHEY and CDR2 SMNVEV (reference sequence).

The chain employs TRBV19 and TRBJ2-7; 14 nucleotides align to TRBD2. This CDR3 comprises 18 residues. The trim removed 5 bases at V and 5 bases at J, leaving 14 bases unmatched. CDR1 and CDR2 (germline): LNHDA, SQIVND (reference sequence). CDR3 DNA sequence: TGTGCCAGTAGTCTAAGGCCGGGACTAGCGGGAGCTTTCAACGAGCAGTACTTC. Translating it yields CASSLRPGLAGAFNEQYF.

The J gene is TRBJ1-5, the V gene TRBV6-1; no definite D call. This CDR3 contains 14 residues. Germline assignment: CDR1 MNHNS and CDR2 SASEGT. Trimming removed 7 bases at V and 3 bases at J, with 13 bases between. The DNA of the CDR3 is TGTGCCAGCAACCCACGGCAGCCCAATCAGCCCCAGCATTTT. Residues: CASNPRQPNQPQHF.